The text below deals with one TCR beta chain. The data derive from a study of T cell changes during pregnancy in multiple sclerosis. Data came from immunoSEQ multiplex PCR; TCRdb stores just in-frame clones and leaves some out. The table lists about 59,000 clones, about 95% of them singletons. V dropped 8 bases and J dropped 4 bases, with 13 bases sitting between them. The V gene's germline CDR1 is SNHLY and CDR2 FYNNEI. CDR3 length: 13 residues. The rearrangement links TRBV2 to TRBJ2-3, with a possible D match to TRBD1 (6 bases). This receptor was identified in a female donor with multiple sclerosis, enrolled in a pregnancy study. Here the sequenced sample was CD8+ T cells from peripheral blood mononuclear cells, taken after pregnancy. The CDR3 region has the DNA TGTGCCAGCCTAACAGGGATCGCAGATACGCAGTATTTT. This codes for CASLTGIADTQYF.